One and the same sample provided the 8 T cell receptor beta chains below, sequenced in a study of PD-1 blockade in classical Hodgkin lymphoma. Each patient's relapse followed autologous stem cell transplantation, and brentuximab vedotin exposure varied. Some clones are missing from TCRdb's copy, which holds only in-frame ones; the method was immunoSEQ multiplex PCR. The sample consists of some 41,000 clones, 80% to 90% of them appearing once. The specimen was peripheral blood mononuclear cells (PBMCs), collected before the second cycle of nivolumab. The receptors come from a human donor with classical Hodgkin lymphoma.

This clone turned up a few times. The CDR3 sequence is CASSQAALVGPGRGYGYTF. As DNA, the CDR3 is TGCGCCAGCAGCCAAGCCGCGCTGGTGGGCCCCGGTAGGGGCTATGGCTACACCTTC. The chain carries TRBV4-1 and TRBJ1-2; D is perhaps TRBD1 (5 bases). The CDR3 is 19 amino acids. Trimming shortened V by 1 base and J by 4 bases, and 25 bases separated the two germline ends. The germline V gene has CDR1 MGHRA and CDR2 YSYEKL.

V usage is TRBV9 and J usage is TRBJ2-6, with D unclear. This CDR3 has 15 residues. The ends were cut back, 2 bases at V and 4 bases at J, with 10 bases in the middle. Germline CDR1 is SGDLS and CDR2 is YYNGEE. The CDR3 protein is CASSVEFAGANVLTF. In DNA, the CDR3 is TGTGCCAGCAGCGTTGAGTTCGCCGGGGCCAACGTCCTGACTTTC.

This sequence joins TRBV2 and TRBJ1-1; tentatively, D is TRBD1 (5 bases). V lost 5 bases and J 4 bases, leaving 14 bases between the germline ends. The CDR3 has 14 amino acids. CDR1 and CDR2 (germline): SNHLY, FYNNEI. CDR3 residues: CASSPLGGGTEAFF. CDR3 coding DNA: TGTGCCAGCAGTCCCCTCGGGGGGGGCACTGAAGCTTTCTTT.

The rearrangement uses TRBV6-6 and TRBJ2-2, with unresolved D. The CDR3 sequence is 14 residues long. CDR1 is MNHNY, CDR2 SVGAGI, per germline (reference sequence). V shed 2 bases and J shed 6 bases, with 10 bases lying between them. The CDR3 here is CASSYRQFAGELFF. The CDR3 DNA is TGTGCCAGCAGTTACCGCCAATTCGCCGGGGAGCTGTTTTTT.

This chain joins TRBV25-1 and TRBJ1-1; D is uncertain. V lost 3 bases and J lost 1, with 6 bases in between. The CDR3 spans 13 residues. Looked up from germline, CDR1 is MGHDK and CDR2 is SYGVNS. CDR3 region: CASSDWWNTEAFF. For the CDR3, the DNA is TGTGCCAGCAGTGATTGGTGGAACACTGAAGCTTTCTTT.

This clone showed up just once. The V call is TRBV19, the J call TRBJ2-7; a possible D gene is TRBD2 (6 bases). The CDR3 consists of 15 residues. The V gene lost 6 bases and the J gene lost 3 bases, with 18 bases spanning the gap. The germline gives CDR1 LNHDA, CDR2 SQIVND (reference sequence). The CDR3 bases are TGTGCCAGTAGCCCGGAGGAAGGACTAAACTACGAGCAGTACTTC. Its translation is CASSPEEGLNYEQYF. Full variable domain (missing parts from reference TRBV19 and TRBJ2-7): DGGITQSPKYLFRKEGQNVTLSCEQNLNHDAMYWYRQDPGQGLRLIYYSQIVNDFQKGDIAEGYSVSREKKESFPLTVTSAQKNPTAFYLCASSPEEGLNYEQYFGPGTRLTVT.

This chain connects TRBV7-8 to TRBJ2-7; possibly TRBD1 for D (6 bases). V was shortened by 5 bases and J by 3 bases, with 20 bases between the two germline ends. Germline CDR1 and CDR2: SGHVS and FQNEAQ. This CDR3 contains 16 residues. The CDR3, as DNA: TGTGCCAGCAGCCTATATTTTTCAGGGGCTAACTACGAGCAGTACTTC. This translates into CASSLYFSGANYEQYF.

This chain links TRBV5-1 with TRBJ2-5; 10 nucleotides match TRBD2. This CDR3 has 16 residues. CDR1 SGHRS and CDR2 YFSETQ come from the germline V gene. The V segment lost 0 bases and the J segment 5 bases; nucleotides outside the gene matches: 7. CDR3 sequence (DNA): TGCGCCAGCAGCTTGGGGCTAGCGGGAGTAGGTGAGACCCAGTACTTC. It is translated as CASSLGLAGVGETQYF.